Here is one T cell receptor beta chain with its context. As processed by the authors: Amplification with reference gene primers provided the estimates of nucleated cell counts. Profiled with immunoSEQ multiplex PCR; TCRdb holds only in-frame clones, not every one. V, J and clone size are those of that table, while D and trimming were read from the DNA. Here the sample spans 110,000 or so clones, 60% to 85% being singletons. This CDR3 has 13 residues. CDR1 is SEHNR and CDR2 is FQNEAQ in the germline V gene (reference sequence). V lost 3 bases and J 1 base, leaving 6 bases between the germline ends. The data stem from a study of blood T cell repertoires in COVID-19. Background on the study: Researchers got acute and convalescent COVID-19 samples from the United States, Italy and Spain. The analysed material was cDNA or gDNA that came from T cells, B-cell-depleted T cells, or PBMCs.

This clonotype was sampled from a woman in her forties with acute or convalescent COVID-19. The sample taken for sequencing was peripheral blood. The chain combines TRBV7-9 with TRBJ2-5; no definite D call. CDR3: CASSFTAQETQYF. The CDR3 DNA follows: TGTGCCAGCAGCTTCACAGCCCAAGAGACCCAGTACTTC.